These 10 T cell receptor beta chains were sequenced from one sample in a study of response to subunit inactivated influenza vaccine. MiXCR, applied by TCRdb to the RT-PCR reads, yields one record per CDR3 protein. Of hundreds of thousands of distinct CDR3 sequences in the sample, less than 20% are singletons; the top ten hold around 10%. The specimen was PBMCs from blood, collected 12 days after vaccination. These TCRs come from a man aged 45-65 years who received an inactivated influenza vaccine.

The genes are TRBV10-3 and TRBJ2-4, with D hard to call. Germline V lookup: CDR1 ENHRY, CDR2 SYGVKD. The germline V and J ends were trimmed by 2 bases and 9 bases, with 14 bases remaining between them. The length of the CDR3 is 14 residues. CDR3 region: CAISEGTLVGIQYF. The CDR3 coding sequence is TGTGCCATCAGTGAGGGAACCCTAGTGGGCATTCAGTACTTC.

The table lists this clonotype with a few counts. CDR3 sequence reads: CASSQGTGFSYNEQFF. The CDR3 bases are TGCGCCAGCAGCCAAGGGACAGGGTTCTCCTACAATGAGCAGTTCTTC. The chain combines TRBV4-3 with TRBJ2-1; TRBD1 matches 8 bases. Germline lookup yields CDR1 LGHNA and CDR2 YSLEER. The V gene end was trimmed by 1 base and the J gene end by 0 bases; junction bases not matched to a gene: 2. The CDR3 contains 16 residues.

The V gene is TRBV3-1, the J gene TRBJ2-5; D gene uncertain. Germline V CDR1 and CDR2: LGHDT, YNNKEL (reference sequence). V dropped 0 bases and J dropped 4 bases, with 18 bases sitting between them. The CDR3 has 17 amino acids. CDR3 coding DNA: TGTGCCAGCAGCCAAGAGCCTTCTGGGGTCGGCCGAGAGACCCAGTACTTC. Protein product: CASSQEPSGVGRETQYF.

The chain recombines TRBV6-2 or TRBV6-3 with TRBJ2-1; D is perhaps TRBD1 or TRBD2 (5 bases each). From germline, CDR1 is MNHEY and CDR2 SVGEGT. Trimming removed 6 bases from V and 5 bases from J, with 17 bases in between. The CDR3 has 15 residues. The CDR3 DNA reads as TGTGCCAGCAGATCGATGAGGGACCCTGACAATGAGCAGTTCTTC. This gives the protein CASRSMRDPDNEQFF.

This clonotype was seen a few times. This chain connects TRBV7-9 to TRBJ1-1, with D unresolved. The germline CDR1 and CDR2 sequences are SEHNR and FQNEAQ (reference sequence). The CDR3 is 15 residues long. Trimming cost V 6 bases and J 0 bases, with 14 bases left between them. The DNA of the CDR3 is TGTGCCAGCAGGGTTGGAACGGCTATGAACACTGAAGCTTTCTTT. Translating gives CASRVGTAMNTEAFF.

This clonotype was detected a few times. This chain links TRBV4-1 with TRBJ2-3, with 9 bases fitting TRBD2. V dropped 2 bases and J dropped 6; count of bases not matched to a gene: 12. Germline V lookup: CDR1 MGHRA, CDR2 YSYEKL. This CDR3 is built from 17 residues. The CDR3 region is CASSQTSAGGPMDTQYF. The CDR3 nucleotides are TGCGCCAGCAGCCAAACGTCCGCGGGAGGGCCTATGGATACGCAGTATTTT.

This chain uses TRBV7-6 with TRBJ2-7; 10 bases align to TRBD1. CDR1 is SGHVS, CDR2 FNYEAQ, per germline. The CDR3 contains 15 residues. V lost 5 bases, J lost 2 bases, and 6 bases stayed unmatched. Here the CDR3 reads CASSQTGGPTYEQYF. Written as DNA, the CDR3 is TGTGCCAGCAGCCAGACAGGGGGCCCAACCTACGAGCAGTACTTC.

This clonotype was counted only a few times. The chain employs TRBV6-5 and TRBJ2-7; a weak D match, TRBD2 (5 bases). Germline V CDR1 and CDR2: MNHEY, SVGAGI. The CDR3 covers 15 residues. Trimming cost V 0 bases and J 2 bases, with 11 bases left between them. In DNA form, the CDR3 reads TGTGCCAGCAGTTACTCGAGGGAGCCCCCCTACGAGCAGTACTTC. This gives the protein CASSYSREPPYEQYF.

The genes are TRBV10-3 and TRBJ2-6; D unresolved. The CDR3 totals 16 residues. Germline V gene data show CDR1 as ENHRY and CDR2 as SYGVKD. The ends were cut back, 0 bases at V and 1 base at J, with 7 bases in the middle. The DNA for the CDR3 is TGTGCCATCAGTGAGTCGAAGAGTTCTGGGGCCAACGTCCTGACTTTC. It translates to CAISESKSSGANVLTF.

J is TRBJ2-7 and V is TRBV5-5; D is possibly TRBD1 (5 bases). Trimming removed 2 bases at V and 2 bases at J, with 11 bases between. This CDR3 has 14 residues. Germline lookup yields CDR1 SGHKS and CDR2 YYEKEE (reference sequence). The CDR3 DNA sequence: TGTGCCAGCAGCTTTTTCCAGGGTGCCTACGAGCAGTACTTC. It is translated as CASSFFQGAYEQYF.